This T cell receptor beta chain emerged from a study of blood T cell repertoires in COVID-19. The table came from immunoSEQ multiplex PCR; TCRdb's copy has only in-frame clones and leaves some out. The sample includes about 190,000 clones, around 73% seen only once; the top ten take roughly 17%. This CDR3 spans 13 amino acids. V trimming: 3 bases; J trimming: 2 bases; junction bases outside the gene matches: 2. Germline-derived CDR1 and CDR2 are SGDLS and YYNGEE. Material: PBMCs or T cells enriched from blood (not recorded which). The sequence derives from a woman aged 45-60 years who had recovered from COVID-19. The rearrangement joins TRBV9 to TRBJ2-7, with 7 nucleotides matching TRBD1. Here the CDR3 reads CASSATGTYEQYF. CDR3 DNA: TGTGCCAGCAGCGCGACAGGGACCTACGAGCAGTACTTC.